This T cell receptor beta chain was obtained from a study of human T cells and chemical hapten exposure. Study-level information: The sensitizer, 2% DPC, was used on around 2 cm by around 2 cm of upper inner arm skin. Findings of the study overall: TCRs exceeding a frequency of 1 in 1000 stayed unchanged under DPC sensitization. All donors were alopecia patients, so their immunity may differ from that of healthy people.

This clonotype has just one count. Its antigen is as yet unknown. The sample's time point: pre-sensitization, week 0. As for treatment: therapeutic diphenylcyclopropenone sensitization with weekly scalp DPC. Each CDR3 protein is one row after TCRdb ran MiXCR on the RACE reads. The sample lists some 74,000 distinct CDR3 sequences, less than 15% occurring once. The CDR3 is 13 amino acids. Trimming cost V 5 bases and J 3 bases, with 11 bases left between them. The V gene's germline CDR1 is SGHAT and CDR2 FQNNGV. The specimen was whole blood, collected in connection with sensitization to the hapten diphenylcyclopropenone (DPC). The TCR sequence derives from a woman aged 50 to 60 with alopecia areata. Some clones in this sample may be carry-over from other donors' samples. J is TRBJ2-7 and V is TRBV11-2; no definite D call. CDR3 in amino acids: CASSGEEFYEQYF. For the CDR3, the DNA is TGTGCCAGCAGCGGTGAAGAATTCTACGAGCAGTACTTC.